This T cell receptor (beta chain) comes out of a study of blood T cell repertoires in COVID-19. Looked up from germline, CDR1 is MNHEY and CDR2 is SVGEGT. Losses at the gene ends were 5 bases for V and 3 bases for J; bases not matched to a gene: 11. This CDR3 has 16 residues. Assay used: immunoSEQ multiplex PCR; TCRdb lists only in-frame clones, some missing. The sample yields some 170,000 clones, over 80% seen once. The sequencing input was peripheral blood. The chain carries TRBV6-2 or TRBV6-3 and TRBJ1-1; 8 bases align to TRBD1. The receptor comes from a woman aged 55-70 years who had recovered from COVID-19. The CDR3 sequence: CASSPPDRDFDTEAFF. CDR3 bases: TGTGCCAGCAGTCCGCCGGACAGGGACTTTGACACTGAAGCTTTCTTT.